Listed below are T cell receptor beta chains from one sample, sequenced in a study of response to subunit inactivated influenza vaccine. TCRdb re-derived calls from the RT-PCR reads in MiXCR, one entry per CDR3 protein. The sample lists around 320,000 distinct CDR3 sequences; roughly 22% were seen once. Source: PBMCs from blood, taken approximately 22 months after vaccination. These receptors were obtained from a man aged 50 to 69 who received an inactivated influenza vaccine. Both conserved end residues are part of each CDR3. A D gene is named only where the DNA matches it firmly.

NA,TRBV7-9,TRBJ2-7,CASSLERQGPYEQYF
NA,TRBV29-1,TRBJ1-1,CSVGRDRRSDTEAFF
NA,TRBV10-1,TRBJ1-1,CASSRSRASAEAFF
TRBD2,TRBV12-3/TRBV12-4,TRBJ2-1,CASSHSGGYYNEQFF
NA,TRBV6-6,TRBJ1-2,CASRRQDYGYTF
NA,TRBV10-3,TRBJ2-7,CAISVGSSGYEQYF
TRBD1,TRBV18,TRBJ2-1,CASSRGQGSSYNEQFF
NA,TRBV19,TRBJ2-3,CASSIFGSTDTQYF
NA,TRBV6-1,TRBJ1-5,CASSEVVNQPQHF
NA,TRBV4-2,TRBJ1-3,CASSQDMSGNTIYF
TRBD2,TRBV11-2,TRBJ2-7,CASSFVAGRSYEQYF
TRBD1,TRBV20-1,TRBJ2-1,CSALTGYPNEQFF
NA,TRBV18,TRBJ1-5,CASSDTYYQPQHF
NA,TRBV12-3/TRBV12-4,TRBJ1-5,CARGTGINQPQHF
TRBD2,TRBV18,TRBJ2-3,CASSPVVRGGSPLSDTQYF
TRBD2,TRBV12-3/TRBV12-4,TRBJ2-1,CASSPGLAGGPDNEQFF
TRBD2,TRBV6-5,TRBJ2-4,CASSYGHGGGAKNIQYF
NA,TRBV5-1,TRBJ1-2,CASSSGAPGGYTF
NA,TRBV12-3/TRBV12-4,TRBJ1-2,CASSPNRRYGYTF
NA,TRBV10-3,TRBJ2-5,CAIRETVLQETQYF
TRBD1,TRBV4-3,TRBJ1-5,CASSPQTGGGQPQHF
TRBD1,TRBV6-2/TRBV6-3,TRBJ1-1,CASSPPTGSGFF
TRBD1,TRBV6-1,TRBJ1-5,CASSITIDRVQHF
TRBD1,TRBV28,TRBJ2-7,CASSLGGQGSYEQYF
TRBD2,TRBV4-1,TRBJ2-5,CASSQGLAEETQYF
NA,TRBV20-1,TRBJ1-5,CSAKRSSDRGQPQHF
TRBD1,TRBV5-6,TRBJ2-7,CASSLDRGLSYEQYF
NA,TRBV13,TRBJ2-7,CASSLGQPAYEQYF
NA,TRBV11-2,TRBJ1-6,CASSAQVRRGAFLHF
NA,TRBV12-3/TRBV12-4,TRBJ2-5,CASSPTGQIGETQYF
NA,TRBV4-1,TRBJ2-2,CASSQGQVNTGELFF
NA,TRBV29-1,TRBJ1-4,CSVWRGSNEKLFF
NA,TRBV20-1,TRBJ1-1,CSPNRDMNTEAFF
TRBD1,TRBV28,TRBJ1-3,CAAGGQPRNTIYF
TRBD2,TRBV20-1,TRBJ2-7,CSARFGLAGIYEQYF
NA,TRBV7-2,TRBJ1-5,CASSPTGRSDQPQHF
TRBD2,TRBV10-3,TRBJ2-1,CAISESSGGYNEQFF
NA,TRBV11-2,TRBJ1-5,CASSLDLMGREPQHF
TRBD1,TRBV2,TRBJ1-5,CASRREGAANQPQHF
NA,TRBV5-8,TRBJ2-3,CASSHRQYGADTQYF
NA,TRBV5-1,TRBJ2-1,CASSSDYFYNEQFF
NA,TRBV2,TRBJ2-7,CASKGRWSYEQYF
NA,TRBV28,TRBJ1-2,CASSQTQGNYGYTF
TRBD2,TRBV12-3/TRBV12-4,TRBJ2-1,CASSWDGLAGSNEQFF
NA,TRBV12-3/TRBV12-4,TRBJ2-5,CASSYRGAETQYF
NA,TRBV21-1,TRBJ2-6,CASSKTSGANVLTF
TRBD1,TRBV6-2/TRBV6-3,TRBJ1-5,CASSPVPRGLLGNQPQHF
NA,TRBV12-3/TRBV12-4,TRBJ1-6,CASSFEIFGGNSPLHF
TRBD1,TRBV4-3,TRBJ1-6,CASSQGGQGLNSPLHF